This T cell receptor beta chain was retrieved from a study of blood T cell repertoires in COVID-19. Germline lookup yields CDR1 SNHLY and CDR2 FYNNEI. V shed 5 bases and J shed 7 bases, with 14 bases lying between them. The CDR3 loop spans 14 amino acids. This clone was seen a few times. Per the original methods: Amplification of reference gene primers was used by the study to estimate nucleated cell counts. Assay used: immunoSEQ multiplex PCR; TCRdb lists only in-frame clones, some missing. V and J calls and clone size are those listed in that table; D and trimming were worked out from the DNA. The sample consists of 120,000 to 150,000 clones, 75% to 90% of them appearing once.

This clonotype was sampled from an elderly man with acute or convalescent COVID-19. The chain joins TRBV2 to TRBJ1-4; D is unresolved. Sequencing input: peripheral blood. CDR3 region: CASSLGGVGEKLFF. In DNA form, the CDR3 reads TGTGCCAGCAGTCTTGGTGGAGTAGGTGAAAAACTGTTTTTT. The entire variable domain, with the rest obtained from reference TRBV2 and TRBJ1-4, is as follows: EPEVTQTPSHQVTQMGQEVILRCVPISNHLYFYWYRQILGQKVEFLVSFYNNEISEKSEIFDDQFSVERPDGSNFTLKIRSTKLEDSAMYFCASSLGGVGEKLFFGSGTQLSVL.